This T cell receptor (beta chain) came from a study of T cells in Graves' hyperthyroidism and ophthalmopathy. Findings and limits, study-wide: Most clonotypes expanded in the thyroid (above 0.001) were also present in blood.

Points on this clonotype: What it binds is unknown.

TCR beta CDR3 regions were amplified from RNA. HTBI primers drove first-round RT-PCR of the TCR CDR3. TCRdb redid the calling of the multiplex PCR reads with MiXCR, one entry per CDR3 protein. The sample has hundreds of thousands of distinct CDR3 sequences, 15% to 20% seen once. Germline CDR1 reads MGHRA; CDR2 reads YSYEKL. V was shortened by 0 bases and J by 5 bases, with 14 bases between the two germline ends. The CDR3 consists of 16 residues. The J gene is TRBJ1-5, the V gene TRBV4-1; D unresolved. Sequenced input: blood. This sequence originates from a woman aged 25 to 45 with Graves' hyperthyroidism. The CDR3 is CASSQDWVSPYQPQHF. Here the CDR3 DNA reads TGCGCCAGCAGCCAAGATTGGGTCTCCCCTTATCAGCCCCAGCATTTT.